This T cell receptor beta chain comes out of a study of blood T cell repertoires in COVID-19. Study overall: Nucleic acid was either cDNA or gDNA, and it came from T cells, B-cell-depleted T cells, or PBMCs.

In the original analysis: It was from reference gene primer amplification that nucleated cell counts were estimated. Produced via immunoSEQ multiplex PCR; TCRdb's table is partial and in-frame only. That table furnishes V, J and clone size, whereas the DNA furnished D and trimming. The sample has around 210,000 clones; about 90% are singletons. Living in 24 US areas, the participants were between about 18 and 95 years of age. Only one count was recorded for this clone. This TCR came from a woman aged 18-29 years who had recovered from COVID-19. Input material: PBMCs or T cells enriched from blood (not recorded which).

The DNA of the CDR3 is TGTGCCAGCACTCACTGGGGGGGCACCGGGGAGCTGTTTTTT. Its protein product is CASTHWGGTGELFF. The chain joins TRBV28 to TRBJ2-2, with 7 bases fitting TRBD2. Per the germline V gene, CDR1 is MDHEN and CDR2 is SYDVKM. The length of the CDR3 is 14 residues. After removal of 7 bases from V and 4 bases from J, the junction contained 6 bases not matched to a gene.